This T cell receptor (beta chain) is drawn from a study of blood T cell repertoires in COVID-19. Study as a whole: The origin of the acute and convalescent COVID-19 samples was the United States, Italy and Spain.

Authors' data handling: Researchers report that nucleated cell counts were estimated from reference gene primer amplification. Clones were sequenced by immunoSEQ multiplex PCR, and TCRdb holds only the in-frame ones, with some missing. V, J and clone size reflect that table, while D and trimming were determined from the DNA. The sample yields a few hundred thousand clones, around 90% seen once. Germline CDR1 is SEHNR and CDR2 is FQNEAQ (reference sequence). This CDR3 contains 16 residues. Trimming stripped 1 base from V and 0 bases from J, with 13 bases between. Recovered status applied to Cohort 3 donors who had two consecutive negative PCRs. It also applied to those with clearance or with symptom resolution.

J is TRBJ2-7 and V is TRBV7-9; the D is unclear. This TCR came from a woman aged 25 to 39 who had recovered from COVID-19. Sequencing used PBMCs or T cells enriched from blood (not recorded which). CDR3 loop: CASSLGVRVSSYEQYF. The DNA of the CDR3 is TGTGCCAGCAGCTTAGGGGTTCGGGTTAGCTCCTACGAGCAGTACTTC.